A selection of T cell receptor beta chains follows, all from one sample in a study of blood T cell repertoires in COVID-19. Libraries were prepared by immunoSEQ multiplex PCR; TCRdb keeps only in-frame clonotypes and omits some of them. The sample lists some 80,000 clones, 65% to 90% occurring once. The sequenced sample was peripheral blood. These TCRs come from a woman between 50 and 59 years old with acute or convalescent COVID-19. Each CDR3 is given with its conserved first and last residue. The D gene is left open where the match is weak. Only some rows state a clone size, as once, few, many or a class for expanded clones.

>TRBJ2-5|TRBV25-1|NA|NA
CASTTNRQRRETQYF
TGTGCCAGCACTACAAACCGACAGAGACGAGAGACCCAGTACTTC
>TRBJ2-5|TRBV30|TRBD1|NA
CAWSAGGRETQYF
TGTGCCTGGAGTGCAGGGGGAAGAGAGACCCAGTACTTC
>TRBJ2-7|TRBV24-1|TRBD2|NA
CATASGPGGTKTYEQYF
TGTGCCACCGCATCCGGGCCGGGGGGGACAAAAACCTACGAGCAGTACTTC
>TRBJ1-5|TRBV30|NA|NA
CAWSEQNNQPQHF
TGTGCCTGGAGTGAACAGAACAATCAGCCCCAGCATTTT
>TRBJ1-5|TRBV15|NA|NA
CATSSQGGQPQHF
TGTGCCACCAGCAGCCAGGGAGGGCAGCCCCAGCATTTT
>TRBJ1-2|TRBV5-5|NA|NA
CASSFMGRFDYGYTF
TGTGCCAGCAGCTTTATGGGGCGCTTCGACTATGGCTACACCTTC
>TRBJ1-2|TRBV27|TRBD1|NA
CASSEGQGYGYTF
TGTGCCAGCAGTGAGGGACAGGGCTATGGCTACACCTTC
>TRBJ1-1|TRBV28|NA|NA
CASSSTQGEAFF
TGTGCCAGCAGTTCCACACAGGGAGAGGCTTTCTTT
>TRBJ1-1|TRBV25-1|NA|NA
CASSATQWGRNTEAFF
TGTGCCAGCAGTGCCACTCAATGGGGGCGAAACACTGAAGCTTTCTTT
>TRBJ2-7|TRBV21-1|NA|few
CASSWGQGGYEQYF
TGTGCGAGCTCCTGGGGGCAGGGAGGGTACGAGCAGTACTTC
>TRBJ2-1|TRBV5-1|NA|NA
CASSSPPGVQFF
TGCGCCAGCAGCTCCCCTCCAGGGGTTCAGTTCTTC
>TRBJ1-6|TRBV3-1/TRBV3-2|NA|NA
CASTYLSYPIISPLHF
TGTGCCAGCACCTACCTGTCTTATCCGATAATATCACCCCTCCACTTT
>TRBJ2-5|TRBV7-8|NA|NA
CASSLAGGAGETQYF
TGTGCCAGCAGCTTAGCAGGGGGGGCTGGGGAGACCCAGTACTTC
>TRBJ2-1|TRBV7-2|TRBD2|NA
CASSPQGKGTSGFNEQFF
TGTGCCAGCAGCCCCCAGGGGAAAGGGACTAGCGGTTTTAATGAGCAGTTCTTC
>TRBJ2-7|TRBV15|TRBD1|NA
CATSRDHTGATYEQYF
TGTGCCACCAGCAGAGATCATACAGGGGCAACCTACGAGCAGTACTTC
>TRBJ1-2|TRBV30|NA|once
CAWIWGHNGYTF
TGTGCCTGGATCTGGGGACATAATGGCTACACCTTC
>TRBJ1-2|TRBV27|TRBD1|NA
CASSSTGTASRLYGYTF
TGTGCCAGCAGTTCCACCGGGACAGCTAGTCGACTCTATGGCTACACCTTC
>TRBJ2-7|TRBV3-1/TRBV3-2|TRBD1|once
CASTTGGASEQYF
TGTGCCAGCACCACAGGGGGTGCTTCCGAGCAGTACTTC
>TRBJ2-2|TRBV4-2|TRBD2|NA
CASSPAHGTSGGAGGELFF
TGTGCCAGCAGCCCAGCCCATGGGACTAGCGGGGGGGCAGGCGGGGAGCTGTTTTTT
>TRBJ2-7|TRBV5-4|TRBD2|NA
CASSLSGGGLSYEQYF
TGTGCCAGCAGCTTGTCGGGCGGGGGGCTCTCCTACGAGCAGTACTTC
>TRBJ2-7|TRBV15|NA|NA
CATSRGRRGLAEQYF
TGTGCCACCAGCAGAGGGAGGAGGGGGCTCGCCGAGCAGTACTTC
>TRBJ1-1|TRBV28|TRBD1|NA
CATGQVDTEAFF
TGTGCGACAGGGCAGGTGGACACTGAAGCTTTCTTT
>TRBJ2-1|TRBV21-1|NA|NA
CASSKRGVQSYNEQFF
TGTGCCAGCAGCAAACGGGGAGTCCAATCCTACAATGAGCAGTTCTTC
>TRBJ1-4|TRBV18|TRBD1|NA
CASRQGINEKLFF
TGTGCCAGCCGACAGGGGATTAATGAAAAACTGTTTTTT
>TRBJ1-4|TRBV27|NA|NA
CASTIWAGAEKLFF
TGTGCCAGCACCATTTGGGCAGGGGCTGAAAAACTGTTTTTT
>TRBJ1-1|TRBV11-2|TRBD1|few
CASNIIRGLSTEAFF
TGTGCCAGCAACATAATCAGGGGGCTCAGCACTGAAGCTTTCTTT
>TRBJ1-5|TRBV19|NA|NA
CASSPSSGNQPQHF
TGTGCCAGTAGTCCCTCGAGCGGCAATCAGCCCCAGCATTTT
>TRBJ1-1|TRBV28|NA|NA
CASSGHRIPAFF
TGTGCCAGCAGTGGGCACCGAATTCCAGCTTTCTTT
>TRBJ1-1|TRBV7-3|NA|NA
CASSLGATNTEAFF
TGTGCCAGCAGCCTGGGAGCTACGAACACTGAAGCTTTCTTT
>TRBJ2-2|TRBV2|TRBD1|NA
CASLGAGGNTGELFF
TGTGCCAGCTTGGGGGCAGGGGGGAACACCGGGGAGCTGTTTTTT
>TRBJ1-6|TRBV18|NA|NA
CASSPMEGVDSPLHF
TGTGCCAGCTCACCAATGGAGGGCGTTGATTCACCCCTCCACTTT
>TRBJ2-7|TRBV19|NA|NA
CASSITAGWSDEQYF
TGTGCCAGTAGCATAACGGCGGGGTGGAGTGACGAGCAGTACTTC
>TRBJ1-1|TRBV18|NA|NA
CASSRLTEAFF
TGTGCCAGCTCTCGTCTAACCGAAGCTTTCTTT
>TRBJ1-1|TRBV6-5|NA|NA
CASREDRNTEAFF
TGTGCCAGCAGAGAGGACAGGAACACTGAAGCTTTCTTT
>TRBJ2-2|TRBV4-2|NA|NA
CASSHLTTTGELFF
TGTGCCAGCAGCCACCTGACAACCACCGGGGAGCTGTTTTTT
>TRBJ1-5|TRBV9|NA|NA
CASSAGTPTAPQHF
TGTGCCAGCAGCGCCGGGACACCGACCGCGCCCCAGCATTTT